The TCR beta chain described here comes from a study of shared clonotypes between healthy human individuals. Across the study: The plates for each donor numbered three CD4 naive, three CD4 memory, two CD8 naive and one CD8 memory. Overall study results and limits: Memory subsets generally showed smaller estimated richness than naive subsets did.

On this clone: Its antigen is currently unknown.

Running of the assay took place at deep level. Assay used: immunoSEQ multiplex PCR; TCRdb lists only in-frame clones, some missing. The table shows roughly 2 million clones, with 90% to 96% occurring only once. The sequenced material came from naive CD4+ T cells sorted from blood. Subset here: CD45RA+ positively selected. This TCR was recovered from a man aged 18 to 30 in good health.

This chain's CDR3 is CASSPTGRVTEAFF. CDR3 bases: TGTGCCAGCAGCCCTACAGGGAGGGTCACTGAAGCTTTCTTT. This chain uses TRBV9 with TRBJ1-1; D possibly corresponds to TRBD1 (6 bases). Per germline, CDR1 SGDLS and CDR2 YYNGEE. The CDR3 has 14 residues. The V gene lost 4 bases and the J gene lost 4 bases, with 14 bases spanning the gap.